The 23 T cell receptor beta chains reported below all come from one sample, sequenced in a study of T cells in Graves' hyperthyroidism and ophthalmopathy. TCR beta CDR3 region amplification was performed from RNA transcripts. The HTBI primer set drove a first-round RT-PCR of the TCR CDR3. TCRdb recomputed calls from the multiplex PCR reads with MiXCR, one row per CDR3 protein. The sample lists about 600,000 distinct CDR3 sequences, roughly 15% occurring once. Sequenced sample: blood. The receptors shown here come from a woman aged 50 to 60 with Graves' ophthalmopathy.

V and J are TRBV12-5 and TRBJ2-1; TRBD2 matches at 11 bases. Germline CDR1 LGHNT, CDR2 FRNRAP. With 6 bases clipped from V and 3 bases from J, the junction kept 10 bases outside the gene matches. This CDR3 contains 17 residues. CDR3 region: CASGRHTSGSLYNEQFF. The CDR3, as DNA: TGTGCTAGTGGCCGTCACACTAGCGGGAGTCTCTACAATGAGCAGTTCTTC.

This clonotype was observed at least ten times. The rearrangement links TRBV30 to TRBJ1-5, with D unresolved. V lost 2 bases and J 4 bases, leaving 15 bases between the germline ends. Germline-derived CDR1 and CDR2 are GTSNPN and SVGIG (reference sequence). This CDR3 comprises 15 residues. As DNA, the CDR3 is TGTGCCTGGAGTTTGGGTGCCATTTGGAATCAGCCCCAGCATTTT. This sequence encodes CAWSLGAIWNQPQHF.

This clonotype was seen repeatedly, ten times or more. This sequence joins TRBV27 and TRBJ1-2; D remains ambiguous. The CDR3 consists of 13 residues. CDR1 is MNHEY and CDR2 is SMNVEV in the germline V gene (reference sequence). Trimming cost V 3 bases and J 8 bases, with 13 bases left between them. CDR3 sequence reads: CASSFAGAGGYTF. The CDR3 DNA follows: TGTGCCAGCAGTTTTGCGGGCGCTGGCGGCTACACCTTC.

This clonotype was observed at least ten times. The chain carries TRBV3-2 and TRBJ2-1; TRBD2 is the table's D call and was not checked against the DNA. TRBV3-2 is a recognized pseudogene. The CDR3 runs to 15 residues. CDR3 region: CASRHRIAAYNEQFF. The CDR3 region has the DNA TGTGCCAGCAGGCACAGGATAGCGGCCTACAATGAGCAGTTCTTC.

This clonotype showed up many times. This sequence joins TRBV11-2 and TRBJ2-5; D possibly corresponds to TRBD1 (5 bases). The CDR3 runs 14 residues. The germline gives CDR1 SGHAT, CDR2 FQNNGV. Between the trimmed V and J ends, which lost 1 base and 6 bases, there was a span of 12 bases. CDR3 in DNA: TGTGCCAGCAGCTTAGTTGCAGGGATAAAGACCCAGTACTTC. Protein product: CASSLVAGIKTQYF.

As concerns this clonotype: This may be a read error, as it is one base from a much larger clone. This chain links TRBV12-3 or TRBV12-4 with TRBJ1-1; 8 nucleotides match TRBD1. The CDR3 is 14 amino acids. V lost 6 bases, J lost 0 bases, and 3 bases stayed unmatched. CDR3 nucleotide sequence: TGTGCCAGCAGCAAGGACAGGGTGAACACTGAAGCTTTCTTT. Protein: CASSKDRVNTEAFF.

A remark on this clonotype: With a much larger clone just one base away, this may be a read error. Since no conserved phenylalanine or tryptophan closes the CDR3, a read error is the likely cause. The J gene is TRBJ1-5, the V gene TRBV6-1; D perhaps matches TRBD1 (6 bases). Trimming pared 6 bases from V and 1 base from J, leaving 10 bases between. CDR3 size: 14 residues. Germline V CDR1 and CDR2: MNHNS, SASEGT. CDR3 in amino acids: CASRRDTSNQPQHL. DNA for the CDR3: TGTGCCAGCAGAAGGGACACCAGCAATCAGCCCCAGCATCTT.

This clonotype has just a few counts. This chain joins TRBV11-2 and TRBJ2-1, with a possible D match to TRBD2 (6 bases). The ends were cut back, 5 bases at V and 0 bases at J, with 17 bases in the middle. CDR1 and CDR2 from the germline V gene are SGHAT and FQNNGV. CDR3 size: 17 residues. The CDR3 DNA sequence: TGTGCCAGCAGCGGTGGACTATCTCCGTCCTCCTACAATGAGCAGTTCTTC. It codes for CASSGGLSPSSYNEQFF.

This clonotype has only a few counts. The chain joins TRBV6-2 or TRBV6-3 to TRBJ2-7; unclear D gene. In germline, CDR1 is MNHEY, CDR2 SVGEGT. Trimming took 6 bases from V and 3 from J, leaving 18 bases between them. This CDR3 is 15 amino acids long. CDR3 amino acids: CASSPFLGNYYEQYF. As DNA, the CDR3 is TGTGCCAGCAGCCCCTTTCTCGGTAACTACTACGAGCAGTACTTC.

About this clonotype: A much larger clone is a single base away; this may be a read error. V and J are TRBV11-2 and TRBJ2-7; 8 positions agree with TRBD1. Germline-derived CDR1 and CDR2 are SGHAT and FQNNGV. Trimming cost V 6 bases and J 2 bases; bases outside gene matches: 9. The CDR3 loop spans 15 amino acids. The CDR3 loop reads CASRSQGAGPYEQYF. CDR3 DNA: TGTGCCAGCAGGTCTCAGGGGGCCGGCCCCTACGAGCAGTACTTC.

This clonotype was seen ten or more times. The rearrangement joins TRBV29-1 to TRBJ1-1; D uncertain. CDR1 is SQVTM, CDR2 ANQGSEA, per germline. The CDR3 is 13 residues long. V was trimmed by 3 bases and J by 0 bases, leaving 8 bases between them. The CDR3 is CSVEARVNTEAFF. In DNA, the CDR3 is TGCAGCGTTGAGGCCCGTGTGAACACTGAAGCTTTCTTT. The full variable domain, in which reference TRBV29-1 and TRBJ1-1 provide the parts outside the CDR3, is SAVISQKPSRDICQRGTSLTIQCQVDSQVTMMFWYRQQPGQSLTLIATANQGSEATYESGFVIDKFPISRPNLTFSTLTVSNMSPEDSSIYLCSVEARVNTEAFFGQGTRLTVV.

In this sample, this clonotype turned up a few times. The V call is TRBV28, the J call TRBJ2-7, with 11 bases aligning to TRBD1. With 6 bases clipped from V and 6 bases from J, the junction kept 16 bases outside the gene matches. CDR3 length: 17 amino acids. From germline, CDR1 is MDHEN and CDR2 SYDVKM. The CDR3: CASRIISGGTGGGEQYF. CDR3 coding DNA: TGTGCCAGCAGGATTATTTCGGGGGGGACAGGGGGGGGCGAGCAGTACTTC. The whole variable domain, filled in from reference TRBV28 and TRBJ2-7, reads DVKVTQSSRYLVKRTGEKVFLECVQDMDHENMFWYRQDPGLGLRLIYFSYDVKMKEKGDIPEGYSVSREKKERFSLILESASTNQTSMYLCASRIISGGTGGGEQYFGPGTRLTVT.

Note on this clonotype: A junction boundary mismatches the germline segment, possibly from a read error. The chain's CDR3 is CASSFPHMNTGAFF. The DNA for the CDR3 is TGTGCCAGCAGTTTCCCGCACATGAACACTGGAGCTTTCTTT. The chain joins TRBV6-9 to TRBJ1-1; D gene ambiguous. This CDR3 region has 14 residues. Germline V gene data show CDR1 as MNHGY and CDR2 as SVAAGI.

This clonotype was detected ten times or more. The V call is TRBV6-2 or TRBV6-3, the J call TRBJ2-1, with TRBD2 identical over 9 bases. CDR3 length: 13 amino acids. J gave up 9 bases and V 0 bases, and 0 bases lay outside the gene matches. Germline CDR1 MNHEY, CDR2 SVGEGT. Here the CDR3 reads CASSYSTSGEQFF. The CDR3 DNA reads TGTGCCAGCAGTTACTCGACTAGCGGTGAGCAGTTCTTC.

As to this clonotype: A much larger clone differs from this one at a single base, so this may be a read error. This rearrangement joins TRBV28 to TRBJ1-1; D gene unclear. From germline, CDR1 is MDHEN and CDR2 SYDVKM. The CDR3 is 15 amino acids. The CDR3: CDSSLRRVMNTEAFF. In nucleotides, the CDR3 is TGTGACAGCAGTTTACGGCGGGTTATGAACACTGAAGCTTTCTTT.

This clonotype was observed at least ten times. The chain employs TRBV6-1 and TRBJ2-7; unclear D gene. V lost 5 bases and J 3 bases, leaving 14 bases between the germline ends. Looked up from germline, CDR1 is MNHNS and CDR2 is SASEGT. The CDR3 is made up of 14 amino acids. The CDR3 spells CASSYHSAGYEQYF. As DNA, the CDR3 is TGTGCCAGCAGTTACCACTCGGCAGGCTACGAGCAGTACTTC.

This clonotype was seen many times. This sequence joins TRBV5-1 and TRBJ2-7; either TRBD1 or TRBD2 may supply D (5 bases each). V was trimmed by 0 bases and J by 7 bases, leaving 17 bases between them. CDR1 is SGHRS, CDR2 YFSETQ, per germline. The CDR3 has 15 residues. The DNA of the CDR3 is TGCGCCAGCAGCTTGGCGGGGCAGGTTTACAGGGAGCAGTACTTC. The encoded protein is CASSLAGQVYREQYF. The complete variable domain, with remaining parts taken from reference TRBV5-1 and TRBJ2-7, reads KAGVTQTPRYLIKTRGQQVTLSCSPISGHRSVSWYQQTPGQGLQFLFEYFSETQRNKGNFPGRFSGRQFSNSRSEMNVSTLELGDSALYLCASSLAGQVYREQYFGPGTRLTVT.

CDR3 bases: TGTGCCAGCAGCGTAGAGGGGGACATCTACACAGATACGCAGTATTTT. Amino acid sequence: CASSVEGDIYTDTQYF. The rearrangement uses TRBV9 and TRBJ2-3; tentative D call: TRBD1 (6 bases). This CDR3 has 16 amino acids. The germline V gene has CDR1 SGDLS and CDR2 YYNGEE. Trimming removed 0 bases at V and 2 bases at J, with 13 bases between.

This chain uses TRBV20-1 with TRBJ2-1; 8 bases fit TRBD2. V gave up 3 bases and J gave up 4 bases; unmatched junction bases: 11. The CDR3 is 16 amino acids. Germline CDR1 and CDR2: DFQATT and SNEGSKA (reference sequence). The CDR3: CSASRRDSGDYNEQFF. The CDR3 region has the DNA TGCAGTGCTAGCCGTCGGGATAGCGGGGATTACAATGAGCAGTTCTTC.

This clonotype was seen more than once but under ten times. J is TRBJ2-2 and V is TRBV6-1; 9 bases map to TRBD1. With V trimmed by 6 bases and J by 2 bases, 19 bases remained unmatched. The CDR3 has 20 amino acids. Germline-derived CDR1 and CDR2 are MNHNS and SASEGT. CDR3: CASRYKPGQGFGRNTGELFF. The CDR3, as DNA: TGTGCCAGCAGATACAAACCGGGACAGGGATTTGGGCGAAACACCGGGGAGCTGTTTTTT.

The sample holds a few counts of this clonotype. V usage is TRBV5-5 and J usage is TRBJ1-4; TRBD1 might be the D (5 bases). V was trimmed by 2 bases and J by 0 bases, leaving 14 bases between them. Germline CDR1 and CDR2: SGHKS and YYEKEE (reference sequence). The CDR3 is 17 residues long. The CDR3 coding sequence is TGTGCCAGCAGCTTTCTTCCCCAGGGAGCAACTAATGAAAAACTGTTTTTT. Translating it yields CASSFLPQGATNEKLFF. Full variable domain (rest looked up from reference TRBV5-5 and TRBJ1-4): DAGVTQSPTHLIKTRGQQVTLRCSPISGHKSVSWYQQVLGQGPQFIFQYYEKEERGRGNFPDRFSARQFPNYSSELNVNALLLGDSALYLCASSFLPQGATNEKLFFGSGTQLSVL.

Comment on this clonotype: Given a much more abundant clone one base away, this may be a read error. The chain uses TRBV28 and TRBJ2-7; TRBD2 aligns across 7 bases. The CDR3 is made up of 17 amino acids. Germline V gives CDR1 MDHEN, CDR2 SYDVKM. The chain's CDR3 is CASIAPRGGRGPYEQHF. CDR3 coding DNA: TGTGCCAGCATCGCCCCCCGGGGCGGGAGAGGTCCCTACGAGCAGCACTTC.

This clonotype was found many times. This sequence joins TRBV20-1 and TRBJ2-1, with TRBD2 matching over 7 bases. This CDR3 comprises 15 residues. Trimming took 6 bases from V and 0 from J; bases not matched to a gene: 8. Germline assignment: CDR1 DFQATT and CDR2 SNEGSKA (reference sequence). In DNA, the CDR3 is TGCAGTGCAACTGCGGGAGTCGGCTCCTACAATGAGCAGTTCTTC. It specifies CSATAGVGSYNEQFF.